What follows describes a single T cell receptor (beta chain). The sequence runs out 3 residues before the end of the CDR3; the remainder is reconstructed from the germline J gene. The V gene's germline CDR1 is MNHNS and CDR2 SASEGT. V was clipped by 4 bases and J by 8 bases; unmatched bases: 6. The CDR3 is made up of 15 amino acids. The data derive from a study of T cells in women clearing cervical HPV infection. Sequenced by immunoSEQ multiplex PCR; TCRdb stores in-frame clones only, minus some. This specimen shows 25,000 to 30,000 clones; the ten leading clones hold 17%. This chain connects TRBV6-1 to TRBJ2-2; 11 bases line up with TRBD1. The sequenced sample was blood buffy coat. The source is a woman aged 18 to 69 with a cervical HPV16 infection that either progressed to CIN3+ or cleared (not recorded which). This CDR3 reads CASSALDRGRGELFF. The covered CDR3 bases are TGTGCCAGCAGTGCCTTGGACAGGGGGCGTGGGGAG.